This is a list of T cell receptor beta chains from one sample in a study of T cells in Graves' hyperthyroidism and ophthalmopathy. A single record per CDR3 protein comes from TCRdb applying MiXCR to the multiplex PCR reads. Found here are 450,000 to 600,000 distinct CDR3 sequences, about 15% of them singletons; the top ten hold more than 11%. Sequenced input: blood. These receptor sequences come from a middle-aged woman with Graves' hyperthyroidism. Each CDR3 is given with its conserved first and last residue. A D gene is named only where the DNA matches it firmly. Some rows have no size entry. The others give once, few or many, or a class for an expanded clone.

d_gene	j_gene	abundance	v_gene	CDR3nt	CDR3aa
.	TRBJ2-5	.	TRBV19	TGTGCCAGTAGTACTCAAATGGGACTCCCAAAAACCCAGTACTTC	CASSTQMGLPKTQYF
TRBD2	TRBJ2-1	many	TRBV12-3/TRBV12-4	TGTGCCAGCAGTTTTTCCACTAGCGGGGGCAATGAGCAGTTCTTC	CASSFSTSGGNEQFF
.	TRBJ1-2	.	TRBV7-9	TGTGCCAGCAGCTCCCCTGAGGGCCACCATGGCTACACCTTC	CASSSPEGHHGYTF
TRBD1	TRBJ2-7	.	TRBV12-3/TRBV12-4	TGTGCCAGCAGTACCGGGACAGCACGGACTGGTTCCGAGCAGTACTTC	CASSTGTARTGSEQYF
TRBD2	TRBJ2-1	few	TRBV5-6	TGTGCCAGCAGCCTCACTAGCGGGAGGACTTCCTACAATGAGCAGTTCTTC	CASSLTSGRTSYNEQFF
.	TRBJ1-4	many	TRBV19	TGTGCCAGTACCCTCGGGCAGCGTGGTGAAAAACTGTTTTTT	CASTLGQRGEKLFF
TRBD2	TRBJ2-7	many	TRBV7-6	TGTGCCAGCAGCTTAGGGAGCGGGAGGATCTACGAGCAGTACTTC	CASSLGSGRIYEQYF
TRBD2	TRBJ2-7	once	TRBV19	TGTGCCAGTAGTATAGAGACTAGCGGTCCTAGGGAGCAATACTTC	CASSIETSGPREQYF
.	TRBJ2-7	.	TRBV27	TGTGCCAGCAGTTTATCGGCGGAGACCTACGAGCAGTACTTC	CASSLSAETYEQYF
.	TRBJ1-5	many	TRBV3-1	TGTGCCAGCAGCCAAGTCGGGGAGAATCAGCCCCAGCATTTT	CASSQVGENQPQHF
.	TRBJ2-1	many	TRBV28	TGTGCCAGCAGTCCCTACCCAGGGACGGACTACAATGAGCAGTTCTTC	CASSPYPGTDYNEQFF
.	TRBJ2-3	many	TRBV15	TGTGCCACCAGCAGAGACAGGGGTTGGGGCACAGATACGCAGTATTTT	CATSRDRGWGTDTQYF
.	TRBJ2-5	few	TRBV20-1	TGCAGTGCTATTCGAGGGGGAGTAGGCGAGACCCAGTACTTC	CSAIRGGVGETQYF
.	TRBJ1-2	.	TRBV6-1	TGTGCCAGCAAACGGGTCAACTATGGCTACACCTTC	CASKRVNYGYTF
TRBD2	TRBJ2-5	once	TRBV9	TGTGCCAGCAGCGAGAGCCTAGCGGGGCCCTCGGAAGTGGAGACCCAGTACTTC	CASSESLAGPSEVETQYF
.	TRBJ1-5	.	TRBV20-1	TGCAGTGCTAAAAAGGGGGGACCCCAGCATTTT	CSAKKGGPQHF
.	TRBJ1-2	.	TRBV18	TGTGCCAGCTCACCGGTATCGGGGAGATACCAAGCTAACTATGGCTACACCTTC	CASSPVSGRYQANYGYTF
TRBD2	TRBJ2-3	few	TRBV9	TGTGCCAGCAGCCCCGGGGGGGGAAGGACAGATACGCAGTATTTT	CASSPGGGRTDTQYF
TRBD1	TRBJ2-5	many	TRBV11-2	TGTGCCAGCAGCTCGTCGCGGACAGGGTTCCAAGAGACCCAGTACTTC	CASSSSRTGFQETQYF
.	TRBJ1-1	once	TRBV20-1	TGCAGTGCCCGTTCCCCCGGGGACACTGAAGCTTTCTTT	CSARSPGDTEAFF
.	TRBJ2-7	many	TRBV6-1	TGTGCCAGCAGTATTCACAGGCGGTACTACGAGCAGTACTTC	CASSIHRRYYEQYF
.	TRBJ2-2	many	TRBV2	TGTGCCAGCAACGAGGATAACGGGGAGCTGTTTTTT	CASNEDNGELFF
TRBD2	TRBJ2-1	many	TRBV29-1	TGCAGCGTTGAACGGGCTAGCGGGGGTGAGCAGTTCTTC	CSVERASGGEQFF
.	TRBJ1-1	.	TRBV18	TGTGCCAGCTCACCCGAACGATACCAAGCTTTCTTT	CASSPERYQAFF
.	TRBJ2-7	few	TRBV6-1	TGTGCCAGCAGTAAGGGATTTTTCTACGAGCAGTACTTC	CASSKGFFYEQYF
.	TRBJ2-2	few	TRBV28	TGTGCCAGCAGTCCGTCGTGGGGGGGCGCGACCGGGGAGCTGTTTTTT	CASSPSWGGATGELFF
TRBD2	TRBJ2-5	many	TRBV28	TGTGCCAGCAGTTCTCAACTAGCGGTCCGATCCGAAGAGACCCAGTACTTC	CASSSQLAVRSEETQYF
.	TRBJ1-2	.	TRBV4-1	TGCGCCAGCAGCCAAGGCTTCCAGGCCATCTATGGCTACACCTTC	CASSQGFQAIYGYTF
TRBD1	TRBJ1-2	many	TRBV24-1	TGTGCCACCAGTGACCCAGGGGGCCGGCGGGGCTACACCTTC	CATSDPGGRRGYTF
.	TRBJ2-1	many	TRBV20-1	TGCAGTGCTAGAGACGGCGGGAACGCCTACAATGAGCAGTTCTTC	CSARDGGNAYNEQFF